The next 19 T cell receptor beta chains were all read from a single sample in a study of blood T cell repertoires in COVID-19. The assay was immunoSEQ multiplex PCR, and TCRdb's table has in-frame clones only and misses some. The sample consists of about 210,000 clones, approximately 90% of them appearing once. Sequenced input: peripheral blood. All receptors derive from a man in his 70s with acute or convalescent COVID-19.

This chain connects TRBV5-4 to TRBJ2-7; the match to TRBD1 covers 9 bases. Germline V CDR1 and CDR2: SGHNT, YYREEE (reference sequence). This CDR3 is built from 15 residues. The J segment lost 1 base and the V segment lost 4 bases, leaving 6 bases of the junction unmatched. CDR3 in amino acids: CASSPPGQGSYEQYF. In DNA, the CDR3 is TGTGCCAGCAGCCCACCCGGACAGGGGTCCTACGAGCAGTACTTC.

Written as DNA, the CDR3 is TGCGCCAGCAGCTTGGCTACAGGGGGCCAGGGTGGCTACACCTTC. Its translation: CASSLATGGQGGYTF. The V call is TRBV5-1, the J call TRBJ1-2; 9 nucleotides line up with TRBD1. The CDR3 loop spans 15 amino acids. Trimming removed 0 bases from V and 7 bases from J; junction bases left unmatched: 7. Germline V CDR1 and CDR2: SGHRS, YFSETQ.

The chain combines TRBV5-1 with TRBJ2-1, with D hard to call. CDR1 and CDR2 from the germline V gene are SGHRS and YFSETQ. The CDR3 extends over 15 amino acids. Trimming pared 2 bases from V and 7 bases from J, leaving 16 bases between. CDR3 nucleotide sequence: TGCGCCAGCAGCTTACCCTCCTTATCCGGGAATGAGCAGTTCTTC. Its protein product is CASSLPSLSGNEQFF.

This clone was seen more than once but under ten times. The rearrangement links TRBV28 to TRBJ1-1; D may be TRBD1 (6 bases). Germline V gene data show CDR1 as MDHEN and CDR2 as SYDVKM. CDR3 length equals 18 residues. Trimming stripped 6 bases from V and 5 bases from J, with 28 bases between. This chain's CDR3 is CASSKILITQGEGTEAFF. The CDR3 DNA follows: TGTGCCAGCAGCAAAATCCTCATAACACAGGGCGAAGGGACTGAAGCTTTCTTT.

The chain couples TRBV5-1 to TRBJ2-7, with D possibly matching TRBD1 (6 bases). Per the germline V gene, CDR1 is SGHRS and CDR2 is YFSETQ. The germline V and J ends were trimmed by 4 bases and 2 bases, with 13 bases remaining between them. This CDR3 comprises 14 residues. The CDR3 region has the DNA TGCGCCAGCAGCCTTTCAACAGGGCCCTACGAGCAGTACTTC. Its translation: CASSLSTGPYEQYF.

The CDR3 bases are TGTGCCAGCAGCTTAGAAGCCGGGAGTTCCTACAATGAGCAGTTCTTC. It translates to CASSLEAGSSYNEQFF. This rearrangement joins TRBV11-3 to TRBJ2-1, with D possibly TRBD2 on 6 matching bases. Looked up from germline, CDR1 is SGHNT and CDR2 is YENEEA. V was pared by 0 bases and J by 1 base, with 10 bases between. The CDR3 runs 16 residues.

The chain couples TRBV5-5 to TRBJ1-4, with TRBD1 as a possible D gene (6 bases). The V and J ends lost 1 base and 5 bases respectively, with 12 bases between them. CDR1 is SGHKS and CDR2 is YYEKEE in the germline V gene (reference sequence). This CDR3 is 15 amino acids long. Here the CDR3 DNA reads TGTGCCAGCAGCTTGATATTACAGGGCAATGAAAAACTGTTTTTT. This sequence encodes CASSLILQGNEKLFF.

This clone was recorded once. CDR3 sequence reads: CASSTVRGLVNTIYF. In DNA form, the CDR3 reads TGTGCCAGCAGCACCGTCAGAGGCCTTGTAAACACCATATATTTT. The chain employs TRBV21-1 and TRBJ1-3. TRBV21-1 constitutes a pseudogene. The length of the CDR3 is 15 residues.

The V call is TRBV10-3, the J call TRBJ2-6; 8 bases fit TRBD2. The CDR3 spans 16 residues. CDR1 is ENHRY, CDR2 SYGVKD, per germline. With 7 bases clipped from V and 1 base from J, the junction kept 6 bases outside the gene matches. The CDR3 spells CAIKAAGGSGANVLTF. The CDR3 DNA sequence: TGTGCCATCAAGGCGGCGGGAGGATCTGGGGCCAACGTCCTGACTTTC.

The chain is built from TRBV18 and TRBJ2-1; TRBD2 matches at 10 bases. Germline loops: CDR1 KGHSH, CDR2 LQKENI. Trimming took 6 bases from V and 5 from J; bases not matched to a gene: 4. This CDR3 region has 14 residues. CDR3 in DNA: TGTGCCAGCTCGGCGGGACTAGCGCACAATGAGCAGTTCTTC. Translated: CASSAGLAHNEQFF.

CDR3 amino acids: CASSLDSFSNYGYTF. The CDR3 region has the DNA TGTGCCAGCAGCTTAGACAGCTTCTCTAACTATGGCTACACCTTC. The V call is TRBV2, the J call TRBJ1-2, with a weak D call TRBD1 (5 bases). The CDR3 is made up of 15 amino acids. Germline CDR1 and CDR2: SNHLY and FYNNEI. V shed 6 bases and J shed 0 bases, with 14 bases lying between them.

J is TRBJ2-1 and V is TRBV30; weak D call: TRBD2 (5 bases). In germline, CDR1 is GTSNPN, CDR2 SVGIG (reference sequence). The V gene lost 2 bases and the J gene lost 2 bases, with 10 bases spanning the gap. This CDR3 is built from 14 residues. The CDR3 sequence: CAWSSSGAYNEQFF. CDR3 coding DNA: TGTGCCTGGAGTTCCAGCGGTGCCTACAATGAGCAGTTCTTC.

This rearrangement joins TRBV6-5 to TRBJ2-1, with 7 nucleotides matching TRBD1. This CDR3 has 14 amino acids. CDR1 is MNHEY and CDR2 is SVGAGI in the germline V gene. J lost 6 bases, V lost 2 bases, and 4 bases had no gene match. CDR3 loop: CASSYGDRRNEQFF. CDR3 nucleotide sequence: TGTGCCAGCAGTTACGGGGACAGACGCAATGAGCAGTTCTTC.

V is TRBV28 and J is TRBJ1-4, with D possibly matching TRBD1 (6 bases). The CDR3 has 15 residues. Deletions cut 6 bases from V and 3 bases from J, with 14 bases between. The germline CDR1 and CDR2 sequences are MDHEN and SYDVKM. CDR3 sequence reads: CASRSTGGPNEKLFF. The CDR3 nucleotides read TGTGCCAGCAGGTCCACGGGGGGGCCTAATGAAAAACTGTTTTTT.

The chain is built from TRBV2 and TRBJ2-2; weak D call: TRBD2 (6 bases). V lost 10 bases and J lost 8, with 17 bases in between. Per the germline V gene, CDR1 is SNHLY and CDR2 is FYNNEI. The CDR3 extends over 13 amino acids. Here the CDR3 DNA reads TGTGCCAAGGGGACTGGGGGAGCAGGGGAGCTGTTTTTT. Translated, it gives CAKGTGGAGELFF. Complete variable domain (other parts from reference TRBV2 and TRBJ2-2): EPEVTQTPSHQVTQMGQEVILRCVPISNHLYFYWYRQILGQKVEFLVSFYNNEISEKSEIFDDQFSVERPDGSNFTLKIRSTKLEDSAMYFCAKGTGGAGELFFGEGSRLTVL.

V usage is TRBV9 and J usage is TRBJ2-2; perhaps TRBD2 as D (5 bases). Trimming left V 0 bases short and J 5 bases short, with 14 bases between. CDR3 length: 16 residues. CDR1 and CDR2 from the germline V gene are SGDLS and YYNGEE. CDR3 sequence (DNA): TGTGCCAGCAGCGTAGACCGGGGAGTACGTACCGGGGAGCTGTTTTTT. This translates into CASSVDRGVRTGELFF.

A few counts support this clone. CDR3 protein: CAIRKTGTGDEQYF. The CDR3 DNA follows: TGTGCCATCAGAAAGACAGGGACGGGTGACGAGCAGTACTTC. The chain has TRBV10-3 and TRBJ2-7; TRBD1 aligns across 7 bases. CDR1 is ENHRY and CDR2 is SYGVKD in the germline V gene. V shed 6 bases and J 5 bases; nucleotides not matched to a gene: 10. The CDR3 spans 14 residues.

This clone was seen repeatedly, ten times or more. The chain has TRBV7-3 and TRBJ2-1, with D perhaps TRBD2 (6 bases). V lost 3 bases and J lost 0, with 6 bases in between. CDR3 length equals 14 residues. CDR1 SGHTA and CDR2 FQGTGA come from the germline V gene. CDR3 nucleotide sequence: TGTGCCAGCAGCTTCGGGGGCTCCTACAATGAGCAGTTCTTC. Its translation: CASSFGGSYNEQFF.

J is TRBJ2-1 and V is TRBV19; D might be TRBD2 (6 bases). Germline CDR1 reads LNHDA; CDR2 reads SQIVND (reference sequence). Trimming took 5 bases from V and 3 from J, leaving 17 bases between them. The CDR3 spans 16 residues. DNA of the CDR3: TGTGCCAGTAGTCAAGGGACTCAGTACTACTACAATGAGCAGTTCTTC. As protein: CASSQGTQYYYNEQFF.